This T cell receptor beta chain was captured in a study of blood T cell repertoires in COVID-19. Study-level information: Specimens from acute and convalescent COVID-19 originated in the United States, Italy and Spain. T cells, B-cell-depleted T cells, or PBMCs supplied cDNA or gDNA.

V was trimmed by 0 bases and J by 4 bases, leaving 11 bases between them. Looked up from germline, CDR1 is SGHKS and CDR2 is YYEKEE (reference sequence). This CDR3 spans 15 amino acids. In the original workflow: For nucleated cells, counts were estimated from reference gene primer amplification. Assay: immunoSEQ multiplex PCR; the TCRdb copy retains only in-frame clones and omits some. V and J calls plus clone size are reproduced from that table; the DNA served to infer D and trimming. The data show roughly 64,000 clones, around 90% seen once. The sample consisted of peripheral blood. This TCR derives from a woman aged 80 or over with active COVID-19. This chain uses TRBV5-5 with TRBJ2-1; possibly TRBD1 for D (6 bases). CDR3 sequence (DNA): TGTGCCAGCAGCTTGGAGGGACAAGTTTACAATGAGCAGTTCTTC. Translated: CASSLEGQVYNEQFF.